The source of this T cell receptor (beta chain) is a study of response to subunit inactivated influenza vaccine. Notes on this clonotype: The antigen is unknown.

The study, taken as a whole, reports: With each seasonal influenza vaccination, the authors suggested, few new T cells are recruited.

This CDR3 has 14 residues. Trimming removed 5 bases at V and 3 bases at J, with 11 bases between. Germline assignment: CDR1 MNHEY and CDR2 SVGEGT. TCRdb called the RT-PCR reads again in MiXCR, with one record for every CDR3 protein. The sample yields about 800,000 distinct CDR3 sequences, 20% to 25% seen once. This sequence was found in a man aged 50-60 years who received an inactivated influenza vaccine. This material consisted of PBMCs from blood, taken roughly 5 days after vaccination. The chain employs TRBV6-2 or TRBV6-3 and TRBJ1-5; possibly TRBD1 for D (5 bases). CDR3 DNA: TGTGCCAGCAGTAGGGACGGTTTCAATCAGCCCCAGCATTTT. It yields the protein CASSRDGFNQPQHF.